A single sample is the source of the 30 T cell receptor beta chains below, sequenced in a study of T cells in Graves' hyperthyroidism and ophthalmopathy. It was RNA transcripts that yielded the amplified TCR beta CDR3 regions. A set of HTBI primers served as the primers for a first-round RT-PCR of the TCR CDR3. TCRdb used MiXCR to reprocess the multiplex PCR reads, holding one entry per CDR3 protein. Among hundreds of thousands of distinct CDR3 sequences listed, roughly 37% were seen once. The sample taken for sequencing was blood. The receptors derive from a man between 18 and 29 years old with Graves' hyperthyroidism.

V and J are TRBV29-1 and TRBJ1-2; 9 bases line up with TRBD1. The germline gives CDR1 SQVTM, CDR2 ANQGSEA. Trimming at V came to 5 bases and at J to 6 bases, leaving 7 bases not matched to a gene. This CDR3 region has 13 residues. The CDR3 DNA sequence: TGCAGCGTTAGGGACAGGGCGGGCGATGGCTACACCTTC. Residues: CSVRDRAGDGYTF.

A note on this clonotype: This clone may be a read error of a much larger clone one base away. The rearrangement uses TRBV20-1 and TRBJ2-7, with D possibly TRBD1 on 7 matching bases. V was cut by 5 bases and J by 0 bases, with 14 bases left in between. Germline V gives CDR1 DFQATT, CDR2 SNEGSKA (reference sequence). The CDR3 consists of 14 residues. The CDR3: CSASGGDSSYEQYF. CDR3 in DNA: TGCAGTGCTTCTGGCGGGGACAGCTCCTACGAGCAGTACTTC.

In its sample, this clonotype was seen many times. This chain links TRBV7-2 with TRBJ2-7; a possible D gene is TRBD2 (5 bases). CDR1 SGHTA and CDR2 FQGNSA come from the germline V gene. Trimming left V 0 bases short and J 5 bases short, with 17 bases between. There are 16 residues in the CDR3. CDR3 in DNA: TGTGCCAGCAGCTTAGCGAGGGTGAGGGTAACCAACGAGCAGTACTTC. Protein sequence: CASSLARVRVTNEQYF.

The genes are TRBV29-1 and TRBJ2-7; perhaps TRBD1 as D (5 bases). The CDR3 is made up of 12 amino acids. Trimming left V 4 bases short and J 5 bases short, with 12 bases between. CDR1 is SQVTM and CDR2 is ANQGSEA in the germline V gene. The chain's CDR3 is CSVGQTLDEQYF. In nucleotides, the CDR3 is TGCAGCGTTGGACAGACCCTTGACGAGCAGTACTTC.

With regard to this clonotype: The junction differs from germline at one of its ends, possibly a read error. The J gene is TRBJ1-3, the V gene TRBV7-2, with D hard to call. Germline V lookup: CDR1 SGHTA, CDR2 FQGNSA. The CDR3 covers 15 residues. In DNA, the CDR3 is TGCGCCAGCAGCCAAGCAACCCTCTCTGGAAACACCATATATTTT. Protein sequence: CASSQATLSGNTIYF. The full variable domain, its missing parts supplied by reference TRBV7-2 and TRBJ1-3, is GAGVSQSPSNKVTEKGKDVELRCDPISGHTALYWYRQSLGQGLEFLIYFQGNSAPDKSGLPSDRFSAERTGGSVSTLTIQRTQQEDSAVYLCASSQATLSGNTIYFGEGSWLTVV.

This clonotype was recorded many times. The chain employs TRBV19 and TRBJ1-5; D might be TRBD1 (6 bases). Trimming took 10 bases from V and 3 from J, leaving 16 bases between them. Germline CDR1 LNHDA, CDR2 SQIVND (reference sequence). The CDR3 contains 14 residues. The DNA for the CDR3 is TGTGCCATTTCTACAGGGAACAACAATCAGCCCCAGCATTTT. Protein product: CAISTGNNNQPQHF.

The table lists this clonotype with a few counts. The CDR3 sequence is CASSLSDFPYEQYF. The CDR3 DNA reads as TGTGCCAGCAGCTTATCGGACTTTCCCTACGAGCAGTACTTC. This sequence joins TRBV7-2 and TRBJ2-7; the D gene is possibly TRBD2 (5 bases). Looked up from germline, CDR1 is SGHTA and CDR2 is FQGNSA. Trimming stripped 2 bases from V and 2 bases from J, with 10 bases between. The CDR3 has 14 residues. The whole variable domain, filled in from reference TRBV7-2 and TRBJ2-7, reads GAGVSQSPSNKVTEKGKDVELRCDPISGHTALYWYRQSLGQGLEFLIYFQGNSAPDKSGLPSDRFSAERTGGSVSTLTIQRTQQEDSAVYLCASSLSDFPYEQYFGPGTRLTVT.

This chain uses TRBV7-9 with TRBJ2-5, with TRBD2 matching over 9 bases. Germline trimming cut 3 bases from V and 9 bases from J; bases unmatched to any gene: 2. Looked up from germline, CDR1 is SEHNR and CDR2 is FQNEAQ (reference sequence). This CDR3 region has 12 residues. CDR3: CASSLAGGAQYF. The CDR3 DNA reads as TGTGCCAGCAGCTTGGCGGGAGGGGCCCAGTACTTC.

The table lists this clonotype with a few counts. The rearrangement uses TRBV7-3 and TRBJ1-1; D is perhaps TRBD1 (5 bases). V was trimmed by 5 bases and J by 8 bases, leaving 18 bases between them. The CDR3 is 14 residues long. Germline V lookup: CDR1 SGHTA, CDR2 FQGTGA. The DNA of the CDR3 is TGTGCCAGCAGCCCCCTCGTTGGGGCAGAAGAAGCTTTCTTT. Its protein is CASSPLVGAEEAFF. The variable domain in full, completed from reference TRBV7-3 and TRBJ1-1, reads GAGVSQTPSNKVTEKGKYVELRCDPISGHTALYWYRQSLGQGPEFLIYFQGTGAADDSGLPNDRFFAVRPEGSVSTLKIQRTERGDSAVYLCASSPLVGAEEAFFGQGTRLTVV.

The chain is built from TRBV10-2 and TRBJ2-1, with a weak D call TRBD2 (6 bases). The CDR3 is made up of 14 amino acids. V was clipped by 10 bases and J by 0 bases, with 13 bases between them. The germline V gene has CDR1 WSHSY and CDR2 SAAADI. The CDR3 region is CATEDGSSYNEQFF. CDR3 DNA: TGCGCCACCGAGGACGGGAGCTCCTACAATGAGCAGTTCTTC.

The V call is TRBV20-1, the J call TRBJ1-1; 10 bases are shared with TRBD1. V was clipped by 5 bases and J by 3 bases; unmatched bases: 12. This CDR3 spans 16 amino acids. Germline CDR1 DFQATT, CDR2 SNEGSKA (reference sequence). This CDR3 reads CSAGGRQGALDTEAFF. CDR3 nucleotides: TGCAGTGCTGGCGGGAGACAGGGGGCTTTAGACACTGAAGCTTTCTTT.

The genes are TRBV6-1 and TRBJ2-7; weak D call: TRBD1 (5 bases). V lost 6 bases and J lost 7, with 19 bases in between. Per germline, CDR1 MNHNS and CDR2 SASEGT. The CDR3 loop spans 14 amino acids. CDR3 protein: CASRARVDSEEQYF. CDR3 nucleotide sequence: TGTGCCAGCAGAGCCAGGGTCGATTCGGAAGAGCAGTACTTC.

This clonotype has a handful of counts. The CDR3 nucleotides are TGTGCCAGCAGCCCCCGGGACAGGGAGAGCCAGCCCCAGCATTTT. The encoded protein is CASSPRDRESQPQHF. The genes are TRBV7-9 and TRBJ1-5; 9 nucleotides align to TRBD1. Germline assignment: CDR1 SEHNR and CDR2 FQNEAQ (reference sequence). Trimming cost V 5 bases and J 7 bases; bases outside gene matches: 9. The CDR3 is made up of 15 amino acids.

This clonotype was observed a handful of times. The rearrangement links TRBV7-2 to TRBJ2-7, with TRBD1 as a possible D gene (5 bases). From germline, CDR1 is SGHTA and CDR2 FQGNSA. There are 13 residues in the CDR3. The V end lost 3 bases, the J end lost 2 bases, and 8 bases lay between the germline ends. The DNA for the CDR3 is TGTGCCAGCAGCTTCCGACAGACCTACGAGCAGTACTTC. This gives the protein CASSFRQTYEQYF.

V gene TRBV7-6 combines with J gene TRBJ2-5; unclear D gene. Germline CDR1 is SGHVS and CDR2 is FNYEAQ. This CDR3 has 13 amino acids. Trimming cost V 4 bases and J 1 base, with 7 bases left between them. The CDR3 loop reads CASSSWAQETQYF. In DNA form, the CDR3 reads TGTGCCAGCAGCTCCTGGGCCCAAGAGACCCAGTACTTC.

In nucleotides, the CDR3 is TGTGCCAGCACCCATCCGGGGGAGGAGACCCAGTACTTC. The encoded protein is CASTHPGEETQYF. The rearrangement links TRBV6-2 or TRBV6-3 to TRBJ2-5; a weak D match, TRBD2 (6 bases). Germline V gene sequence: CDR1 MNHEY, CDR2 SVGEGT. This CDR3 has 13 residues. Trimming left V 7 bases short and J 5 bases short, with 14 bases between.

The rearrangement joins TRBV5-1 to TRBJ1-4; D perhaps matches TRBD1 (6 bases). Between the trimmed V and J ends, which lost 3 bases and 8 bases, there was a span of 20 bases. The CDR3 is made up of 16 amino acids. Germline loops: CDR1 SGHRS, CDR2 YFSETQ. The CDR3 sequence is CASSSVLAGAAEKLFF. The CDR3 nucleotides read TGCGCCAGCAGCTCCGTCCTCGCAGGGGCGGCGGAAAAACTGTTTTTT.

This clonotype was counted a single time. The chain has TRBV15 and TRBJ1-5; D call uncertain. The V and J ends lost 3 bases and 5 bases respectively, with 8 bases between them. The CDR3 has 13 residues. CDR1 LNHNV and CDR2 YYDKDF come from the germline V gene (reference sequence). The CDR3 nucleotides read TGTGCCACCAGCAGCGAACCCTATCAGCCCCAGCATTTT. It specifies CATSSEPYQPQHF.

The chain is built from TRBV4-1 and TRBJ2-7; D is possibly TRBD2 (5 bases). This CDR3 comprises 15 residues. CDR1 and CDR2 (germline): MGHRA, YSYEKL. The germline V and J ends were trimmed by 2 bases and 2 bases, with 13 bases remaining between them. The CDR3 DNA sequence: TGCGCCAGCAGCCAAAAGTATCCCGGGACCTACGAGCAGTACTTC. Translation gives CASSQKYPGTYEQYF.

The chain has TRBV7-4 and TRBJ2-7; 8 bases match TRBD1. CDR3 length equals 15 residues. Germline CDR1 is SGHVT and CDR2 is SQSDAQ. The trim removed 5 bases at V and 6 bases at J, leaving 12 bases unmatched. CDR3 sequence (DNA): TGTGCCAGCAGCATCGGGGGACAGGCCCCCGGCGAGCAGTACTTC. Residues: CASSIGGQAPGEQYF.

To note about this clonotype: Since a much larger clone is just one base distant, this may be a read error. Lacking the conserved final phenylalanine or tryptophan, this CDR3 likely reflects a read error. The rearrangement links TRBV20-1 to TRBJ1-1; 8 bases map to TRBD1. V gave up 2 bases and J gave up 7 bases; unmatched junction bases: 6. CDR3 size: 13 residues. CDR1 is DFQATT and CDR2 is SNEGSKA in the germline V gene (reference sequence). The DNA for the CDR3 is TGCAGTGCTAGACCAGGGGGCAATGTTGAAGCTTTCCTT. It translates to CSARPGGNVEAFL.

Details on this clonotype: Being one base from a much bigger clone, this may be a read error. The genes are TRBV29-1 and TRBJ2-7, with D tentatively TRBD1 (6 bases). The CDR3 totals 14 residues. With 7 bases removed from V and 3 bases from J, the gap between germline ends came to 19 bases. Germline assignment: CDR1 SQVTM and CDR2 ANQGSEA. In nucleotides, the CDR3 is TGCAGCGCCGTCATACGAGGGGGTTTCTACGAGCAGTACTTC. This codes for CSAVIRGGFYEQYF.

Details on this clonotype: A read error may explain this, as a much larger clone is one base away. This CDR3 is missing its conserved last phenylalanine or tryptophan, likely due to a read error. The chain uses TRBV10-3 and TRBJ2-7, with 7 nucleotides matching TRBD2. This CDR3 contains 14 residues. Germline V lookup: CDR1 ENHRY, CDR2 SYGVKD. The V segment lost 6 bases and the J segment 6 bases; nucleotides outside the gene matches: 11. The CDR3 loop reads CAISRDYVTLEQYL. CDR3 bases: TGTGCCATCAGCCGGGACTACGTTACCCTCGAGCAGTACTTA.

This clonotype was observed at least ten times. V usage is TRBV7-9 and J usage is TRBJ1-1; TRBD1 is a possible D gene (5 bases). Germline V gene lookup returns CDR1 SEHNR and CDR2 FQNEAQ (reference sequence). The germline V and J ends were trimmed by 5 bases and 1 base, with 11 bases remaining between them. The CDR3 is 14 amino acids. The CDR3 sequence is CASSRGRENTEAFF. CDR3 in DNA: TGTGCCAGCAGCCGGGGCAGGGAGAACACTGAAGCTTTCTTT.

This chain joins TRBV5-4 and TRBJ1-2; TRBD1 matches 8 bases. The V and J ends lost 4 bases and 4 bases, in that order; junction bases with no gene match: 6. The germline CDR1 and CDR2 sequences are SGHNT and YYREEE (reference sequence). The CDR3 has 14 amino acids. CDR3 coding DNA: TGTGCCAGCAGCCTTAGGGACAGGAGCTATGGCTACACCTTC. Protein sequence: CASSLRDRSYGYTF.

V and J are TRBV29-1 and TRBJ1-2; the D gene is possibly TRBD1 (6 bases). V was trimmed by 5 bases and J by 2 bases, leaving 15 bases between them. Germline CDR1 is SQVTM and CDR2 is ANQGSEA. The CDR3 spans 14 residues. The CDR3 protein is CSVTTPGANYGYTF. DNA of the CDR3: TGCAGCGTTACAACACCAGGGGCGAACTATGGCTACACCTTC.

This clonotype appeared many times. J is TRBJ1-1 and V is TRBV7-3; the match to TRBD1 covers 9 bases. J was trimmed by 5 bases and V by 5 bases; bases with no gene match: 6. CDR3 size: 14 residues. Germline lookup yields CDR1 SGHTA and CDR2 FQGTGA. This CDR3 is CASSPTGGETEAFF. The CDR3 nucleotides are TGTGCCAGCAGCCCAACAGGGGGCGAGACTGAAGCTTTCTTT.

Worth noting for this clonotype: This may stem from a read error, because a much larger clone lies one nucleotide away. This chain joins TRBV15 and TRBJ2-7; 8 bases fit TRBD2. The length of the CDR3 is 15 residues. Germline CDR1 and CDR2: LNHNV and YYDKDF (reference sequence). The CDR3 DNA sequence: TGTGCCACCAGCAGGCCGGGACTAGATGTCTACGAGCAGTGCTTC. Protein sequence: CATSRPGLDVYEQCF.

This CDR3 is CAISEWDRTYTF. The DNA for the CDR3 is TGTGCCATCAGTGAATGGGACAGGACCTACACCTTC. The chain couples TRBV10-3 to TRBJ1-2, with 8 nucleotides matching TRBD1. This CDR3 has 12 amino acids. Trimming at V came to 3 bases and at J to 10 bases, leaving 4 bases not matched to a gene. The V gene's germline CDR1 is ENHRY and CDR2 SYGVKD.

The chain uses TRBV20-1 and TRBJ1-5; D unresolved. Germline-derived CDR1 and CDR2 are DFQATT and SNEGSKA (reference sequence). This CDR3 has 14 residues. Trimming removed 0 bases at V and 1 base at J, with 7 bases between. The CDR3 bases are TGCAGTGCTAGAGACGCGAGAAGCAATCAGCCCCAGCATTTT. Translation gives CSARDARSNQPQHF.